Below are 28 T cell receptor beta chains sequenced from a single sample in a study of blood T cell repertoires in COVID-19. Produced via immunoSEQ multiplex PCR; TCRdb's table is partial and in-frame only. The repertoire has 240,000 or so clones, around 86% of them found once; the top ten carry 9.5% to 15%. What was sequenced was peripheral blood. The origin of the receptors is an older woman with active or convalescent COVID-19.

The chain has TRBV28 and TRBJ2-3, with 8 bases fitting TRBD1. The CDR3 consists of 15 residues. Unmatched junction bases numbered 4, after V lost 5 bases and J lost 0 bases. Looked up from germline, CDR1 is MDHEN and CDR2 is SYDVKM. Here the CDR3 reads CASSPDRVSTDTQYF. The CDR3, as DNA: TGTGCCAGCAGTCCGGACAGGGTCAGCACAGATACGCAGTATTTT.

The chain links TRBV5-6 to TRBJ2-7, with 7 bases lining up with TRBD2. The J segment lost 5 bases and the V segment lost 2 bases, leaving 4 bases of the junction unmatched. Germline CDR1 reads SGHDT; CDR2 reads YYEEEE. The CDR3 sequence is 13 residues long. The CDR3 sequence: CASSFWGGHEQYF. Written as DNA, the CDR3 is TGTGCCAGCAGCTTCTGGGGGGGACACGAGCAGTACTTC.

The CDR3 loop reads CAWTEGSNYGYTF. CDR3 DNA: TGTGCCTGGACCGAGGGCAGTAACTATGGCTACACCTTC. This rearrangement joins TRBV30 to TRBJ1-2; D gene uncertain. V gave up 4 bases and J gave up 1 base, with 10 bases separating them. There are 13 residues in the CDR3. CDR1 is GTSNPN, CDR2 SVGIG, per germline (reference sequence).

This rearrangement joins TRBV5-6 to TRBJ1-4; D remains ambiguous. V was shortened by 1 base and J by 0 bases, with 7 bases between the two germline ends. CDR3 size: 15 residues. The germline CDR1 and CDR2 sequences are SGHDT and YYEEEE. CDR3 in DNA: TGTGCCAGCAGCTTGCCTGCTACAACTAATGAAAAACTGTTTTTT. Protein product: CASSLPATTNEKLFF.

The genes are TRBV7-9 and TRBJ2-7; 8 bases fit TRBD2. Germline trimming cut 8 bases from V and 6 bases from J; bases unmatched to any gene: 12. CDR3 length equals 14 residues. Germline V lookup: CDR1 SEHNR, CDR2 FQNEAQ (reference sequence). The DNA for the CDR3 is TGTGCCAGCGGAACTTATAGCGGGGTCGGCGAGCAGTACTTC. This sequence encodes CASGTYSGVGEQYF.

The sample holds one count of this clone. The chain couples TRBV3-1 (or the pseudogene TRBV3-2) to TRBJ1-5, with D possibly matching TRBD1 (6 bases). CDR3 length: 16 amino acids. CDR1 and CDR2 (germline): LGHDT, YNNKEL (reference sequence). V lost 0 bases, J lost 6 bases, and 15 bases lay in between. The chain's CDR3 is CASSQDAGGLGQPQHF. CDR3 in DNA: TGTGCCAGCAGCCAAGATGCGGGGGGGCTGGGTCAGCCCCAGCATTTT.

This clone was seen only once. The rearrangement links TRBV19 to TRBJ2-1; TRBD1 agrees at 8 bases. J was trimmed by 0 bases and V by 2 bases; bases with no gene match: 6. CDR3 length: 17 residues. Germline values: CDR1 LNHDA, CDR2 SQIVND (reference sequence). CDR3 sequence: CASSITGTGLSYNEQFF. The CDR3 region has the DNA TGTGCCAGTAGTATAACCGGGACAGGCCTCTCCTACAATGAGCAGTTCTTC.

In DNA, the CDR3 is TGTGCCAGTACCCCCTCCGGCGGGGCCAGCTCTGGAAACACCATATATTTT. Residues: CASTPSGGASSGNTIYF. The J gene is TRBJ1-3, the V gene TRBV19; perhaps TRBD1 as D (5 bases). Deletions cut 7 bases from V and 0 bases from J, with 19 bases between. Germline V gene data show CDR1 as LNHDA and CDR2 as SQIVND (reference sequence). The CDR3 extends over 17 amino acids. Full variable domain (missing parts from reference TRBV19 and TRBJ1-3): DGGITQSPKYLFRKEGQNVTLSCEQNLNHDAMYWYRQDPGQGLRLIYYSQIVNDFQKGDIAEGYSVSREKKESFPLTVTSAQKNPTAFYLCASTPSGGASSGNTIYFGEGSWLTVV.

The chain combines TRBV7-9 with TRBJ1-1; 8 nucleotides match TRBD1. The ends lost 3 bases at V and 1 base at J; junction bases unmatched: 1. This CDR3 contains 14 residues. Germline V gives CDR1 SEHNR, CDR2 FQNEAQ (reference sequence). This chain's CDR3 is CASSFGQGNTEAFF. CDR3 nucleotides: TGTGCCAGCAGCTTCGGACAGGGGAACACTGAAGCTTTCTTT.

This clone was seen more than once but under ten times. This chain connects TRBV7-9 to TRBJ2-1; 8 positions match TRBD2. This CDR3 spans 15 amino acids. V was pared by 5 bases and J by 9 bases, with 12 bases of the junction left unmatched. Germline CDR1 reads SEHNR; CDR2 reads FQNEAQ (reference sequence). In nucleotides, the CDR3 is TGTGCCAGCAGCCGACGCGGGGGGCCCCGGGGTGAGCAGTTCTTC. It yields the protein CASSRRGGPRGEQFF. Combining the CDR3 with reference TRBV7-9 and TRBJ2-1 gives the whole variable domain DTGVSQNPRHKITKRGQNVTFRCDPISEHNRLYWYRQTLGQGPEFLTYFQNEAQLEKSRLLSDRFSAERPKGSFSTLEIQRTEQGDSAMYLCASSRRGGPRGEQFFGPGTRLTVL.

This clone was detected only a few times. This chain joins TRBV6-2 or TRBV6-3 and TRBJ1-6; 8 bases align to TRBD1. The CDR3 extends over 15 amino acids. Germline trimming cut 2 bases from V and 7 bases from J; bases unmatched to any gene: 4. Looked up from germline, CDR1 is MNHEY and CDR2 is SVGEGT. The CDR3 DNA reads as TGTGCCAGCAGTTACCTCCGACAGGGGAATTCACCCCTCCACTTT. This encodes CASSYLRQGNSPLHF.

The DNA of the CDR3 is TGCGCCAGCAGCTTGGCTACAGCTTATTCACCCCTCCACTTT. As protein: CASSLATAYSPLHF. The rearrangement uses TRBV5-1 and TRBJ1-6; D not resolved. V dropped 0 bases and J dropped 8 bases, with 9 bases sitting between them. CDR1 is SGHRS, CDR2 YFSETQ, per germline. The CDR3 has 14 amino acids.

At least ten counts were recorded for this clone. The gene calls are TRBV7-2 and TRBJ1-5, with D perhaps TRBD1 (6 bases). CDR1 is SGHTA, CDR2 FQGNSA, per germline. Trimming shortened V by 6 bases and J by 3 bases, and 15 bases separated the two germline ends. The CDR3 is 15 residues long. The CDR3 region has the DNA TGTGCCAGCAGTAGCGGGGGGCGGGACAATCAGCCCCAGCATTTT. It codes for CASSSGGRDNQPQHF.

The rearrangement uses TRBV7-3 and TRBJ1-1, with 7 bases aligning to TRBD1. CDR3 size: 15 residues. Germline V gives CDR1 SGHTA, CDR2 FQGTGA. V shed 11 bases and J 2 bases; nucleotides not matched to a gene: 14. The CDR3 nucleotides read TGTGCCGGCCATGGGACGGGACAGAGTAACACTGAAGCTTTCTTT. Its translation is CAGHGTGQSNTEAFF.

This clone was seen once. V usage is TRBV13 and J usage is TRBJ2-3; 15 bases line up with TRBD2. Trimming removed 5 bases from V and 6 bases from J; junction bases left unmatched: 3. Germline CDR1 and CDR2: PRHDT and FYEKMQ (reference sequence). This CDR3 contains 15 residues. CDR3: CASSPGTSGGDTQYF. In DNA form, the CDR3 reads TGTGCCAGCAGCCCAGGGACTAGCGGGGGGGATACGCAGTATTTT. The full variable domain, in which reference TRBV13 and TRBJ2-3 provide the parts outside the CDR3, is AAGVIQSPRHLIKEKRETATLKCYPIPRHDTVYWYQQGPGQDPQFLISFYEKMQSDKGSIPDRFSAQQFSDYHSELNMSSLELGDSALYFCASSPGTSGGDTQYFGPGTRLTVL.

V usage is TRBV27 and J usage is TRBJ1-2; TRBD1 is a possible D gene (5 bases). Trimming stripped 1 base from V and 3 bases from J, with 9 bases between. The CDR3 totals 14 residues. Germline-derived CDR1 and CDR2 are MNHEY and SMNVEV (reference sequence). CDR3 nucleotides: TGTGCCAGCAGTTTATTGGGGGAGGACTATGGCTACACCTTC. Translating gives CASSLLGEDYGYTF.

The rearrangement joins TRBV25-1 to TRBJ1-3; D is perhaps TRBD1 (6 bases). Deletions cut 5 bases from V and 0 bases from J, with 14 bases between. Looked up from germline, CDR1 is MGHDK and CDR2 is SYGVNS. This CDR3 has 16 amino acids. CDR3 DNA sequence: TGTGCCAGCAGTTCACTGCGGGGGGCCTCTGGAAACACCATATATTTT. This sequence encodes CASSSLRGASGNTIYF.

The V call is TRBV12-3 or TRBV12-4, the J call TRBJ1-2; D might be TRBD1 (5 bases). V lost 2 bases and J 3 bases, leaving 7 bases between the germline ends. The CDR3 has 13 residues. This CDR3 reads CASSLQGYYGYTF. The CDR3 nucleotides read TGTGCCAGCAGTTTACAGGGTTACTATGGCTACACCTTC.

The chain uses TRBV12-3 or TRBV12-4 and TRBJ1-2; the D gene is possibly TRBD1 (5 bases). Trimming cost V 8 bases and J 9 bases, with 19 bases left between them. The CDR3 is made up of 13 amino acids. CDR3 sequence (DNA): TGTGCCAGCTCAACCGGGGGGAGGGTCAGCTACACCTTC. It codes for CASSTGGRVSYTF.

This clone was recorded once. V and J are TRBV3-1 (or the pseudogene TRBV3-2) and TRBJ1-5, with 7 bases lining up with TRBD1. The junction had 7 bases not matched to a gene; V was cut back by 3 bases and J by 5 bases. Germline V gives CDR1 LGHDT, CDR2 YNNKEL (reference sequence). CDR3 length: 15 residues. The CDR3 DNA sequence: TGTGCCAGCAGCCACACAGGGGATGGGGATCAGCCCCAGCATTTT. The encoded protein is CASSHTGDGDQPQHF.

This clone was recorded a few times. Other DNA sequences from this sample encode an identical CDR3 as well. The rearrangement links TRBV4-1 to TRBJ1-5, with unresolved D. The germline V gene encodes CDR1 MGHRA and CDR2 YSYEKL. The CDR3 extends over 13 amino acids. V lost 0 bases and J 6 bases, leaving 6 bases between the germline ends. CDR3: CASSQDRGQPQHF. The CDR3 bases are TGCGCCAGCAGCCAAGATCGGGGTCAGCCCCAGCATTTT.

The chain combines TRBV5-1 with TRBJ1-1; 7 positions match TRBD1. The length of the CDR3 is 14 residues. Germline V gene data show CDR1 as SGHRS and CDR2 as YFSETQ. J gave up 5 bases and V 3 bases, and 7 bases lay outside the gene matches. The CDR3 DNA reads as TGCGCCAGCAGCTCACAGGGGATAAGGACTGAAGCTTTCTTT. It translates to CASSSQGIRTEAFF.

The chain joins TRBV7-2 to TRBJ1-2, with D perhaps matching TRBD1 (5 bases). Germline lookup yields CDR1 SGHTA and CDR2 FQGNSA. Trimming removed 8 bases from V and 6 bases from J, with 16 bases in between. This CDR3 has 13 amino acids. Here the CDR3 reads CASPYEKTDGYTF. The CDR3 DNA reads TGTGCCAGCCCCTACGAGAAGACAGATGGCTACACCTTC. The entire variable domain, with the rest obtained from reference TRBV7-2 and TRBJ1-2, is as follows: GAGVSQSPSNKVTEKGKDVELRCDPISGHTALYWYRQSLGQGLEFLIYFQGNSAPDKSGLPSDRFSAERTGGSVSTLTIQRTQQEDSAVYLCASPYEKTDGYTFGSGTRLTVV.

The chain links TRBV9 to TRBJ1-5; tentative D call: TRBD1 (6 bases). Germline CDR1 is SGDLS and CDR2 is YYNGEE. V lost 4 bases, J lost 3 bases, and 20 bases lay in between. The CDR3 has 17 residues. CDR3 DNA sequence: TGTGCCAGCAGCCCACTAGGGGGGGTGAGACACAATCAGCCCCAGCATTTT. Translation: CASSPLGGVRHNQPQHF.

The V and J genes are TRBV2 and TRBJ1-4; D not resolved. The CDR3 covers 14 residues. Germline lookup yields CDR1 SNHLY and CDR2 FYNNEI. V was pared by 4 bases and J by 4 bases, with 10 bases between. The CDR3 sequence: CASSATTINEKLFF. CDR3 DNA: TGTGCCAGCAGTGCGACCACTATTAATGAAAAACTGTTTTTT.

J is TRBJ1-1 and V is TRBV5-5, with 8 bases that match TRBD1. V lost 2 bases, J lost 6 bases, and 15 bases stayed unmatched. Germline V gene data show CDR1 as SGHKS and CDR2 as YYEKEE (reference sequence). The CDR3 length is 17 residues. The DNA for the CDR3 is TGTGCCAGCAGCTTTGGGAGGGACAGGTCCGGGAGCGCTGAAGCTTTCTTT. Protein: CASSFGRDRSGSAEAFF.

This chain uses TRBV6-1 with TRBJ1-1, with 12 bases matching TRBD1. V dropped 2 bases and J dropped 5; count of bases not matched to a gene: 9. The V gene's germline CDR1 is MNHNS and CDR2 SASEGT. The CDR3 covers 17 residues. Written as DNA, the CDR3 is TGTGCCAGCAGTGAACCGGGACAGGGGGCGAGGTGGACTGAAGCTTTCTTT. Translating it yields CASSEPGQGARWTEAFF.

This clone was recorded a few times. The chain combines TRBV7-8 with TRBJ1-6, with D unresolved. Germline CDR1 reads SGHVS; CDR2 reads FQNEAQ. The CDR3 length is 16 residues. V lost 5 bases, J lost 4 bases, and 15 bases lay in between. CDR3 sequence (DNA): TGTGCCAGCAGCCTCCGGGTAGGAGTGTATAATTCACCCCTCCACTTT. Amino acid sequence: CASSLRVGVYNSPLHF.